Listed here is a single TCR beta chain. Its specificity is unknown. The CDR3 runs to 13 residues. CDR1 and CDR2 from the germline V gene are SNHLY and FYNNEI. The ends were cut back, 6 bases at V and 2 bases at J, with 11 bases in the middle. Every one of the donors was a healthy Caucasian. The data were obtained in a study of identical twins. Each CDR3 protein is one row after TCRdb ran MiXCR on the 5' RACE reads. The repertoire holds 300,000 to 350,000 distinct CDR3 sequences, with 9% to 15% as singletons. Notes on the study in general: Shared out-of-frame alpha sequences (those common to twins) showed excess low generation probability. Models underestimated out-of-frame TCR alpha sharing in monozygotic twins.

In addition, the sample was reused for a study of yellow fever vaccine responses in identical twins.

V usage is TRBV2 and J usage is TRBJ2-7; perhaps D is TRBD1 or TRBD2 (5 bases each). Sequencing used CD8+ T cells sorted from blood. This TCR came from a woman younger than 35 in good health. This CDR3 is CASRGDGPYEQYF. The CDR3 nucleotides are TGTGCCAGCAGGGGGGACGGTCCCTACGAGCAGTACTTC.